Listed below are T cell receptor beta chains from one sample, sequenced in a study of regulatory T cells in long-lasting Graves disease. TCRdb processed the multiplex PCR reads anew with MiXCR; each CDR3 protein has one entry. Of roughly 320,000 distinct CDR3 sequences detected, roughly a sixth appear once; the ten largest clones hold around 27%. The data also belong to a second study, concerning T cells in Graves' hyperthyroidism and ophthalmopathy.

The sequencing used peripheral blood mononuclear cells (PBMCs), collected at new diagnosis, from a patient treated with antithyroid drugs. The receptors were gathered from a man aged 40-49 years with Graves disease. Each CDR3 is given with its conserved first and last residue. A D gene is named only where the DNA matches it firmly. Rows may omit the clone size; those that give it use once, few, many or a size class.

abundance: many; v_gene: TRBV18; d_gene: NA; j_gene: TRBJ1-3; CDR3nt: TGTGCCAGCTCACCGGAGCGTTTCAACACCATATATTTT; CDR3aa: CASSPERFNTIYF
abundance: few; v_gene: TRBV5-1; d_gene: TRBD2; j_gene: TRBJ2-3; CDR3nt: TGCGCCAGCAGTTTCACCCCCGGGGGGGGGGGCACAGATACGCAGTATTTT; CDR3aa: CASSFTPGGGGTDTQYF
abundance: few; v_gene: TRBV12-3/TRBV12-4; d_gene: TRBD2; j_gene: TRBJ2-2; CDR3nt: TGTGCCAGCATTCCTCTAGCGGTGAACACCGGGGAGCTGTTTTTT; CDR3aa: CASIPLAVNTGELFF
abundance: many; v_gene: TRBV30; d_gene: NA; j_gene: TRBJ2-2; CDR3nt: TGTGCCTGGACTAACATGAACACCGGGGAGCTGTTTTTT; CDR3aa: CAWTNMNTGELFF
abundance: NA; v_gene: TRBV7-8; d_gene: NA; j_gene: TRBJ2-3; CDR3nt: TGTGCCAGCAGCTTAGGGCCTCTGGGGTGGGATACGCAGTATTTT; CDR3aa: CASSLGPLGWDTQYF
abundance: NA; v_gene: TRBV4-1; d_gene: NA; j_gene: TRBJ1-6; CDR3nt: TGCGCCAGCAGCCAACGTCTCGGGGCTTATAATTCACCCCTCCACTTT; CDR3aa: CASSQRLGAYNSPLHF
abundance: NA; v_gene: TRBV3-1; d_gene: NA; j_gene: TRBJ1-3; CDR3nt: TGTGCCAGCAGCCTTAGGACGCTCGGAAACACCATATATTTT; CDR3aa: CASSLRTLGNTIYF
abundance: many; v_gene: TRBV2; d_gene: TRBD2; j_gene: TRBJ2-4; CDR3nt: TGTGCCAGCAGTGAAGGGACTAGCGCAAACATTCAGTACTTC; CDR3aa: CASSEGTSANIQYF
abundance: many; v_gene: TRBV20-1; d_gene: TRBD1; j_gene: TRBJ1-1; CDR3nt: TGCAGTGCTAGAGCTGGAGGACAGGGAGCTGAAGCTTTCTTT; CDR3aa: CSARAGGQGAEAFF
abundance: many; v_gene: TRBV28; d_gene: NA; j_gene: TRBJ2-5; CDR3nt: TGTGCCAGCAGTTTCCGGCGGAGGGGGGAGACCCAGTACTTC; CDR3aa: CASSFRRRGETQYF
abundance: many; v_gene: TRBV7-9; d_gene: NA; j_gene: TRBJ2-7; CDR3nt: TGTGCCAGCAGGCGAGGAACGGGGGGCATCTACGAGCAGTACTTC; CDR3aa: CASRRGTGGIYEQYF
abundance: few; v_gene: TRBV5-1; d_gene: NA; j_gene: TRBJ2-3; CDR3nt: TGCGCCAGCAGCTTGAAGTTGGGCACAGATACGCAGTATTTT; CDR3aa: CASSLKLGTDTQYF
abundance: many; v_gene: TRBV7-9; d_gene: NA; j_gene: TRBJ2-7; CDR3nt: TGTGCCAGCAGCACCGGTCGGTCCTACGAGCAGTACTTC; CDR3aa: CASSTGRSYEQYF
abundance: NA; v_gene: TRBV6-2/TRBV6-3; d_gene: TRBD1; j_gene: TRBJ2-7; CDR3nt: TGTGCCAGCAGTGGAGGGACAGGGGGAATTTGCGAGCAGTACTTC; CDR3aa: CASSGGTGGICEQYF
abundance: many; v_gene: TRBV27; d_gene: TRBD1; j_gene: TRBJ2-3; CDR3nt: TGTGCCAGCAGTTTAGGGGGACAGCCGCTAGAAGGCACAGATACGCAGTATTTT; CDR3aa: CASSLGGQPLEGTDTQYF
abundance: many; v_gene: TRBV18; d_gene: NA; j_gene: TRBJ1-1; CDR3nt: TGTGCCAGCTCACCACCGGGTAACCTCCGGAACACTGAAGCTTTCTTT; CDR3aa: CASSPPGNLRNTEAFF
abundance: few; v_gene: TRBV9; d_gene: NA; j_gene: TRBJ2-3; CDR3nt: TGTGCCAGCAGCGCTTCCGGAGGGGGACCAGATACGCAGTATTTT; CDR3aa: CASSASGGGPDTQYF
abundance: many; v_gene: TRBV27; d_gene: TRBD2; j_gene: TRBJ2-1; CDR3nt: TGTGCCAGCAGTTTAGTTTATAGCGGGGGGGCCAGGGAGCAGTTCTTC; CDR3aa: CASSLVYSGGAREQFF
abundance: NA; v_gene: TRBV6-1; d_gene: NA; j_gene: TRBJ2-7; CDR3nt: TGTGCCAGCAGCTCCGATAGGTCGACAACAGGGCCTATATCCTACGAGCAGTACTTC; CDR3aa: CASSSDRSTTGPISYEQYF
abundance: NA; v_gene: TRBV6-1; d_gene: NA; j_gene: TRBJ2-5; CDR3nt: TGTGCCAGCCGTATGGAAACCCCAGAGACCCAGTACTTC; CDR3aa: CASRMETPETQYF
abundance: many; v_gene: TRBV7-9; d_gene: TRBD1; j_gene: TRBJ2-6; CDR3nt: TGTGCCGGACAGGGGGCGTTATCTGAGGGCTCTGGGGCCAACGTCCTGACTTTC; CDR3aa: CAGQGALSEGSGANVLTF
abundance: NA; v_gene: TRBV12-3/TRBV12-4; d_gene: NA; j_gene: TRBJ2-2; CDR3nt: TGTGCCAGCGGTGGTCAGAACACCGGGGAGCTGTTTTTT; CDR3aa: CASGGQNTGELFF
abundance: NA; v_gene: TRBV18; d_gene: NA; j_gene: TRBJ1-3; CDR3nt: TGTGCCAGCTCACCACCTTCAGGCATCTCTGGAAACACCATATATTTT; CDR3aa: CASSPPSGISGNTIYF
abundance: many; v_gene: TRBV20-1; d_gene: NA; j_gene: TRBJ1-1; CDR3nt: TGCAGTGCTAGACTCCCCAAGAACACTGAAGCTTTCTTT; CDR3aa: CSARLPKNTEAFF
abundance: many; v_gene: TRBV18; d_gene: TRBD2; j_gene: TRBJ2-3; CDR3nt: TGTGCCAGCTCAATAGCGGGGGACACAGATACGCAGTATTTT; CDR3aa: CASSIAGDTDTQYF
abundance: many; v_gene: TRBV4-3; d_gene: NA; j_gene: TRBJ2-7; CDR3nt: TGCGCCAGCAGCCAATCAGGGCAGGGCGAGCAGTACTTC; CDR3aa: CASSQSGQGEQYF
abundance: NA; v_gene: TRBV12-3/TRBV12-4; d_gene: NA; j_gene: TRBJ2-7; CDR3nt: TGTGCCAGCAGGCTCTCTACAGGGATTTACGAGCAGTACTTC; CDR3aa: CASRLSTGIYEQYF
abundance: many; v_gene: TRBV5-1; d_gene: NA; j_gene: TRBJ2-7; CDR3nt: TGCGCCAGCACGGGGCCGGACCGCGGCGAGCAGTACTTC; CDR3aa: CASTGPDRGEQYF
abundance: many; v_gene: TRBV28; d_gene: NA; j_gene: TRBJ2-7; CDR3nt: TGTGCCAGCAAAATGACGGGGGTCGACGAGCAGTACTTC; CDR3aa: CASKMTGVDEQYF
abundance: few; v_gene: TRBV5-1; d_gene: NA; j_gene: TRBJ1-4; CDR3nt: TGCGCCAGCAGCTACACCGGGACACGGCCTGAAAAACTGTTTTTT; CDR3aa: CASSYTGTRPEKLFF
abundance: NA; v_gene: TRBV12-3/TRBV12-4; d_gene: TRBD1; j_gene: TRBJ1-6; CDR3nt: TGTGCCAGCAGTTTAAACACAGGGGGAAAGAATTCACCCCTCCACTTT; CDR3aa: CASSLNTGGKNSPLHF
abundance: many; v_gene: TRBV12-3/TRBV12-4; d_gene: NA; j_gene: TRBJ2-7; CDR3nt: TGTGCCAGCAGTTCCGGCCCTCCCTCGACAGGCACCTACGAGCAGTACTTC; CDR3aa: CASSSGPPSTGTYEQYF
abundance: few; v_gene: TRBV25-1; d_gene: TRBD2; j_gene: TRBJ2-5; CDR3nt: TGTGCCAGCAGTGAAGGGCTAGCGGGGGACCAAGAGACCCAGTACTTC; CDR3aa: CASSEGLAGDQETQYF
abundance: many; v_gene: TRBV20-1; d_gene: TRBD2; j_gene: TRBJ2-5; CDR3nt: TGCAGTGCCATTTCCGGCGGGGGGGCTCTAGAGACCCAGTACTTC; CDR3aa: CSAISGGGALETQYF
abundance: many; v_gene: TRBV20-1; d_gene: NA; j_gene: TRBJ2-4; CDR3nt: TGCAGTGCTACCCTGGCCCAACCTGAAAACATTCAGTACTTC; CDR3aa: CSATLAQPENIQYF
abundance: many; v_gene: TRBV7-6; d_gene: NA; j_gene: TRBJ2-3; CDR3nt: TGTGCCAGCAGCCTCTTTCTTCGGGGGGCCCGCACAGATACGCAGTATTTT; CDR3aa: CASSLFLRGARTDTQYF
abundance: many; v_gene: TRBV18; d_gene: NA; j_gene: TRBJ1-1; CDR3nt: TGTGCCAGCTCACCATCGGACACTGAAGCTTTCTTT; CDR3aa: CASSPSDTEAFF
abundance: NA; v_gene: TRBV19; d_gene: NA; j_gene: TRBJ2-1; CDR3nt: TGTGCCAGTAGCAGAGGGTATGAGCAGTTCTTC; CDR3aa: CASSRGYEQFF
abundance: many; v_gene: TRBV18; d_gene: TRBD2; j_gene: TRBJ2-3; CDR3nt: TGTGCCAGCTCACCCCGAGCGGGGGGGGGCACAGATACGCAGTATTTT; CDR3aa: CASSPRAGGGTDTQYF
abundance: many; v_gene: TRBV28; d_gene: TRBD1; j_gene: TRBJ2-5; CDR3nt: TGTGCCAGCAGTTTCTTCGACAGGGGGTCTGGGACCCAGTACTTC; CDR3aa: CASSFFDRGSGTQYF
abundance: NA; v_gene: TRBV20-1; d_gene: TRBD2; j_gene: TRBJ2-1; CDR3nt: TGCAGTGCCCTAGCGGGGGGAAACAATGAGCAGTTCTTC; CDR3aa: CSALAGGNNEQFF
abundance: many; v_gene: TRBV27; d_gene: NA; j_gene: TRBJ2-7; CDR3nt: TGTGCCAGCAGTTTATCTTACACACCTCCCTCCTACGAGCAGTACTTC; CDR3aa: CASSLSYTPPSYEQYF
abundance: NA; v_gene: TRBV30; d_gene: NA; j_gene: TRBJ1-2; CDR3nt: TGTGCCTGGAGTGTATCCAATAACTATGGCTACACCTTC; CDR3aa: CAWSVSNNYGYTF
abundance: many; v_gene: TRBV3-1; d_gene: NA; j_gene: TRBJ1-1; CDR3nt: TGTGCCAGCAGCCAGTTGTCTGGCACTGAAGCTTTCTTT; CDR3aa: CASSQLSGTEAFF
abundance: many; v_gene: TRBV2; d_gene: TRBD2; j_gene: TRBJ2-7; CDR3nt: TGTGCCAGCAGTATGGATAGCGGGGGGGCGGACGAGCAGTACTTC; CDR3aa: CASSMDSGGADEQYF
abundance: few; v_gene: TRBV28; d_gene: TRBD1; j_gene: TRBJ2-5; CDR3nt: TGTGCCAGCAGTTTAGGGGGACAGAGAGAAGAGACCCAGTACTTC; CDR3aa: CASSLGGQREETQYF
abundance: many; v_gene: TRBV7-9; d_gene: TRBD1; j_gene: TRBJ2-5; CDR3nt: TGTGCCAGCAGCTTACCAGGGGGCTCCCAAGAGACCCAGTACTTC; CDR3aa: CASSLPGGSQETQYF
abundance: many; v_gene: TRBV7-9; d_gene: TRBD1; j_gene: TRBJ2-5; CDR3nt: TGTGCCAGCACCCGGACAGGGGGCGATGAGACCCAGTACTTC; CDR3aa: CASTRTGGDETQYF
abundance: many; v_gene: TRBV20-1; d_gene: NA; j_gene: TRBJ2-1; CDR3nt: TGCAGTGCTAGAGGTGATGGGGCCTTCTACAATGAGCAGTTCTTC; CDR3aa: CSARGDGAFYNEQFF
abundance: many; v_gene: TRBV27; d_gene: TRBD2; j_gene: TRBJ2-3; CDR3nt: TGTGCCAGCAGTTTATGGGCCACTGGCGGGGGGGCGGATACGCAGTATTTT; CDR3aa: CASSLWATGGGADTQYF
abundance: many; v_gene: TRBV12-3/TRBV12-4; d_gene: NA; j_gene: TRBJ1-3; CDR3nt: TGTGCCAGCAGCGTTACGGTCGCCACCATATATTTT; CDR3aa: CASSVTVATIYF
abundance: few; v_gene: TRBV6-1; d_gene: NA; j_gene: TRBJ2-7; CDR3nt: TGTGCCAGCAGCGGAATGAGGGCAGCGGCGTACGAGCAGTACTTC; CDR3aa: CASSGMRAAAYEQYF